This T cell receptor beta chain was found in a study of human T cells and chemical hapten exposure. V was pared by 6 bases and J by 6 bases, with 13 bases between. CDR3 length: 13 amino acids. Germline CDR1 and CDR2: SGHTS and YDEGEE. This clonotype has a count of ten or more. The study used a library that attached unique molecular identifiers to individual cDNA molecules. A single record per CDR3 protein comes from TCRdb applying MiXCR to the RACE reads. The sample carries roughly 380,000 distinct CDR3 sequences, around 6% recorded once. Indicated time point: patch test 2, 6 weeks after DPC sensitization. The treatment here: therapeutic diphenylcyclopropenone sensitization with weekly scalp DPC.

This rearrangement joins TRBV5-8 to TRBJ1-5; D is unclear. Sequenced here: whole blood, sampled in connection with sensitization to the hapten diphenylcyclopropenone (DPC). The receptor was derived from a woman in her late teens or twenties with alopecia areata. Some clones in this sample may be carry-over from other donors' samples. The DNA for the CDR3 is TGTGCCAGCAAGGAACAGTTGGGTCAGCCCCAGCATTTT. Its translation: CASKEQLGQPQHF.